The TCR beta chain described here comes from a study of T cells in Graves' hyperthyroidism and ophthalmopathy. Clinical Activity Scores of at least 3, NOSPECS grades of at least 4 and durations under 3 months characterized ophthalmopathy patients. CDR1 is LNHDA and CDR2 is SQIVND in the germline V gene (reference sequence). CDR3 size: 15 residues. Unmatched junction bases numbered 8, after V lost 4 bases and J lost 7 bases. The source material, RNA transcripts, was used to amplify TCR beta CDR3 regions. HTBI primers were used for first-round RT-PCR of the TCR CDR3. TCRdb analysed the multiplex PCR reads with MiXCR anew, one entry per CDR3 protein. The table has 250,000 to 350,000 distinct CDR3 sequences, 15% to 20% seen once. This clonotype turned up a few times.

The sequenced material came from blood. The chain links TRBV19 to TRBJ1-5, with TRBD1 matching over 9 bases. The receptor comes from a woman aged 55-70 years with Graves' ophthalmopathy. The CDR3 bases are TGTGCCAGTAGTAATTTGGGACAGGGAGGACAGCCCCAGCATTTT. This codes for CASSNLGQGGQPQHF.